Each of the 15 T cell receptor beta chains below was sequenced from the same sample in a study of shared clonotypes between healthy human individuals. Profiled with immunoSEQ multiplex PCR; TCRdb holds only in-frame clones, not every one. The sample holds some 1 million clones; around 75% are singletons and the top ten take over 1.3%. The sequencing sample was made of memory CD4+ T cells sorted from blood. Described subset: CD45RA-negative fraction. These receptors all come from a man younger than 30 in good health.

The chain recombines TRBV6-4 with TRBJ1-2, with a possible D match to TRBD1 (5 bases). The CDR3 has 16 amino acids. Trimming took off 4 bases at V and 4 bases at J, with 19 bases between the two ends. Germline assignment: CDR1 MRHNA and CDR2 SNTAGT. CDR3 in amino acids: CASSGGRIGGGYGYTF. CDR3 DNA sequence: TGTGCCAGCAGTGGAGGGCGGATTGGGGGGGGCTATGGCTACACCTTC.

About this clone: The same CDR3 is also encoded by other DNA sequences in this sample. The chain is built from TRBV18 and TRBJ2-2, with D possibly matching TRBD2 (5 bases). Looked up from germline, CDR1 is KGHSH and CDR2 is LQKENI. There are 15 residues in the CDR3. V dropped 6 bases and J dropped 1 base, with 12 bases sitting between them. Here the CDR3 DNA reads TGTGCCAGCTCCCCCCCGAGCGGGAACACCGGGGAGCTGTTTTTT. Protein: CASSPPSGNTGELFF.

The rearrangement uses TRBV6-5 and TRBJ2-7, with 9 nucleotides matching TRBD1. V dropped 6 bases and J dropped 5; count of bases not matched to a gene: 5. Germline V gene lookup returns CDR1 MNHEY and CDR2 SVGAGI. The CDR3 covers 13 residues. CDR3: CASRNRGRDEQYF. As DNA, the CDR3 is TGTGCCAGCAGGAACAGGGGGCGCGACGAGCAGTACTTC.

Turning to this clone: Distinct nucleotide sequences in the sample also encode this CDR3. The chain is built from TRBV28 and TRBJ1-1; no firm D call. The germline V and J ends were trimmed by 5 bases and 1 base, with 11 bases remaining between them. Germline V lookup: CDR1 MDHEN, CDR2 SYDVKM. The CDR3 runs 14 residues. The CDR3 protein is CASSLLDRNTEAFF. The DNA of the CDR3 is TGTGCCAGCAGTCTCCTCGACCGGAACACTGAAGCTTTCTTT.

The gene calls are TRBV6-5 and TRBJ1-4; the match to TRBD1 covers 12 bases. Germline values: CDR1 MNHEY, CDR2 SVGAGI. The V gene end was trimmed by 8 bases and the J gene end by 2 bases; junction bases not matched to a gene: 3. The CDR3 totals 15 residues. The CDR3 DNA sequence: TGTGCCAGCGGGACAGGGGGCTCTACTAATGAAAAACTGTTTTTT. Translating it yields CASGTGGSTNEKLFF.

In its sample, this clone was seen many times. V usage is TRBV7-9 and J usage is TRBJ1-1; no clear D gene. Germline loops: CDR1 SEHNR, CDR2 FQNEAQ (reference sequence). V shed 0 bases and J shed 2 bases, with 4 bases lying between them. CDR3 size: 13 residues. DNA for the CDR3: TGTGCCAGCAGCTTAGCACCCAACACTGAAGCTTTCTTT. Translated, it gives CASSLAPNTEAFF.

This clone was seen more than once but under ten times. Other DNA sequences from this sample encode an identical CDR3 as well. This chain joins TRBV14 and TRBJ1-2; possible D gene TRBD1, 5 bases. Germline V lookup: CDR1 SGHDN, CDR2 FVKESK. The CDR3 runs to 11 residues. The V gene lost 1 base and the J gene lost 8 bases, with 5 bases spanning the gap. The CDR3 DNA follows: TGTGCCAGCAGCCAAGGACAGGGCTACACCTTC. Translating it yields CASSQGQGYTF.

CDR3 DNA: TGTGCCAGCAGCCAGGGACAGGGGAATCAGCCCCAGCATTTT. Translation gives CASSQGQGNQPQHF. This chain links TRBV7-9 with TRBJ1-5, with TRBD1 identical over 10 bases. Germline loops: CDR1 SEHNR, CDR2 FQNEAQ (reference sequence). J gave up 4 bases and V 5 bases, and 2 bases lay outside the gene matches. The CDR3 extends over 14 amino acids.

This clone was seen a single time. The J gene is TRBJ2-3, the V gene TRBV11-2; D is uncertain. The V end lost 5 bases, the J end lost 1 base, and 10 bases lay between the germline ends. In germline, CDR1 is SGHAT, CDR2 FQNNGV. The CDR3 is made up of 14 amino acids. The CDR3 reads CASSPLGRTDTQYF. The CDR3 DNA is TGTGCCAGCAGCCCCTTGGGTCGCACAGATACGCAGTATTTT.

The chain is built from TRBV5-1 and TRBJ2-2; D is undetermined. The CDR3 totals 15 residues. Trimming cost V 0 bases and J 0 bases, with 6 bases left between them. The germline gives CDR1 SGHRS, CDR2 YFSETQ. Written as DNA, the CDR3 is TGCGCCAGCAGCTTGGGGTGGCCGAACACCGGGGAGCTGTTTTTT. It yields the protein CASSLGWPNTGELFF.

The chain joins TRBV30 to TRBJ1-2; unclear D gene. The germline V gene encodes CDR1 GTSNPN and CDR2 SVGIG (reference sequence). Between the trimmed V and J ends, which lost 1 base and 1 base, there was a span of 7 bases. The CDR3 has 13 residues. This CDR3 reads CAWSDNSNYGYTF. CDR3 in DNA: TGTGCCTGGAGTGACAACAGTAACTATGGCTACACCTTC.

As regards this clone: This sequence is one base from a far larger clone and is likely a read error. The sample contains more than one DNA sequence encoding this CDR3. J is TRBJ1-1 and V is TRBV4-1, with TRBD1 as a possible D gene (5 bases). The CDR3 is 13 residues long. The V gene's germline CDR1 is MGHRA and CDR2 YSYEKL. The CDR3 here is CASSQRQSGEAFF. In DNA, the CDR3 is TGCGCCAGCAGCCAAAGACAGAGCGGAGAAGCCTTCTTT.

Of note for this clone: This may come from a read error, since a much larger clone is one base off. The chain employs TRBV9 and TRBJ2-3; TRBD1 is a possible D gene (5 bases). Deletions cut 3 bases from V and 2 bases from J, with 10 bases between. Germline values: CDR1 SGDLS, CDR2 YYNGEE. The CDR3 is 14 amino acids. In nucleotides, the CDR3 is TGTGCCAGCAGCGCCCGGACAAACACAGATACGCAGTATTTT. It encodes CASSARTNTDTQYF.

The rearrangement uses TRBV10-2 and TRBJ2-7, with TRBD1 identical over 9 bases. CDR3 length equals 14 residues. Unmatched junction bases numbered 6, after V lost 9 bases and J lost 0 bases. Germline assignment: CDR1 WSHSY and CDR2 SAAADI. The CDR3 here is CASGQGTLSYEQYF. CDR3 nucleotide sequence: TGCGCCAGTGGACAGGGGACACTCTCCTACGAGCAGTACTTC.

This chain connects TRBV4-2 to TRBJ2-5, with D uncertain. Deletions cut 3 bases from V and 5 bases from J, with 4 bases between. Germline lookup yields CDR1 LGHNA and CDR2 YNFKEQ. The CDR3 sequence is 11 residues long. The CDR3: CASSHEETQYF. In DNA form, the CDR3 reads TGTGCCAGCAGCCATGAGGAGACCCAGTACTTC.